These T cell receptor beta chains were read from a single sample in a study of sequential checkpoint blockade in melanoma. Sequenced by immunoSEQ multiplex PCR; TCRdb stores in-frame clones only, minus some. The profile shows about 12,000 clones, roughly 24% of them singletons. Sample: tumor tissue (inferred from file names), taken from a patient given nivolumab and ipilimumab in sequence. The receptors were gathered from a human donor with melanoma. Both conserved end residues are part of each CDR3. The D gene is left open where the match is weak. Size values are once, few and many counts, or a class for expanded clones, and some rows have none.

d_gene: -
v_gene: TRBV4-1
j_gene: TRBJ2-4
abundance: -
CDR3nt: TGCGCCAGCAGCCAAGGGGGGTTGAGAAACATTCAGTACTTC
CDR3aa: CASSQGGLRNIQYF

d_gene: TRBD1
v_gene: TRBV28
j_gene: TRBJ1-1
abundance: -
CDR3nt: TGTGCCAGCAGCCTACGGACAGGGAAAGCTTTCTTT
CDR3aa: CASSLRTGKAFF

d_gene: -
v_gene: TRBV14
j_gene: TRBJ2-5
abundance: -
CDR3nt: TGTGCCAGCAGCCAAGACGGGGGCCCTCAAGAGACCCAGTACTTC
CDR3aa: CASSQDGGPQETQYF

d_gene: -
v_gene: TRBV15
j_gene: TRBJ1-2
abundance: -
CDR3nt: TGTGCCACCAGCACTTTACAGGGCAGTACCACTAACTATGGCTACACCTTC
CDR3aa: CATSTLQGSTTNYGYTF

d_gene: -
v_gene: TRBV28
j_gene: TRBJ1-2
abundance: few
CDR3nt: TGTGCCAGCAGTCCCCCGGGGAACTATGGCTACACCTTC
CDR3aa: CASSPPGNYGYTF

d_gene: TRBD1
v_gene: TRBV6-8
j_gene: TRBJ2-2
abundance: few
CDR3nt: TGTGCCAGCAGTTACAGGACAGGAAACACCGGGGAGCTGTTTTTT
CDR3aa: CASSYRTGNTGELFF

d_gene: -
v_gene: TRBV15
j_gene: TRBJ1-6
abundance: -
CDR3nt: TGTGCCACCAGCAGGACGGATAGTTCCTCACCCCTCCACTTT
CDR3aa: CATSRTDSSSPLHF

d_gene: -
v_gene: TRBV4-1
j_gene: TRBJ1-2
abundance: many
CDR3nt: TGCGCCAGCAGCCAAACCCCTGGGAGGGACGGCTACACCTTC
CDR3aa: CASSQTPGRDGYTF

d_gene: -
v_gene: TRBV6-8
j_gene: TRBJ2-7
abundance: -
CDR3nt: TGTGCCAGCAGTTACTCCGTCCGGCCCTACGAGCAGTACTTC
CDR3aa: CASSYSVRPYEQYF

d_gene: -
v_gene: TRBV28
j_gene: TRBJ1-1
abundance: -
CDR3nt: TGTGCCAGCAGTTTATGGGAGAGGGGGGCTTTCTTT
CDR3aa: CASSLWERGAFF

d_gene: TRBD2
v_gene: TRBV15
j_gene: TRBJ2-3
abundance: -
CDR3nt: TGTGCCACCAGCAGAACCCAAGCGGGGGGCACAGATACGCAGTATTTT
CDR3aa: CATSRTQAGGTDTQYF

d_gene: -
v_gene: TRBV11-3
j_gene: TRBJ1-2
abundance: -
CDR3nt: TGTGCCAGCAGCGTCGACAGGCTCCCTAACTATGGCTACACCTTC
CDR3aa: CASSVDRLPNYGYTF

d_gene: -
v_gene: TRBV19
j_gene: TRBJ2-2
abundance: -
CDR3nt: TGTGCCAGTAGTACCTCCGGGTCGAACACCGGGGAGCTGTTTTTT
CDR3aa: CASSTSGSNTGELFF

d_gene: TRBD1
v_gene: TRBV5-1
j_gene: TRBJ1-2
abundance: -
CDR3nt: TGCGCCAGCAGCTTTTACCGGGACAGGGGGATGGGTGGCTACACCTTC
CDR3aa: CASSFYRDRGMGGYTF

d_gene: TRBD1
v_gene: TRBV19
j_gene: TRBJ2-2
abundance: -
CDR3nt: TGTGCCAGTAGTATGGCACTTAACAGGGGGACGAACGGGGAGCTGTTTTTT
CDR3aa: CASSMALNRGTNGELFF

d_gene: -
v_gene: TRBV19
j_gene: TRBJ1-1
abundance: many
CDR3nt: TGTGCCAGTAGTAACGACGGGAACACTGAAGCTTTCTTT
CDR3aa: CASSNDGNTEAFF

d_gene: TRBD2
v_gene: TRBV18
j_gene: TRBJ2-3
abundance: -
CDR3nt: TGTGCCAGCTCACACTATATAGCGGGGCCCACAGATACGCAGTATTTT
CDR3aa: CASSHYIAGPTDTQYF

d_gene: -
v_gene: TRBV2
j_gene: TRBJ1-1
abundance: few
CDR3nt: TGTGCCAGCAGCCTTAGTGGGGGGGTCACTGAAGCTTTCTTT
CDR3aa: CASSLSGGVTEAFF

d_gene: -
v_gene: TRBV28
j_gene: TRBJ2-1
abundance: -
CDR3nt: TGTGCCAGCAGTTTTCTCCGGAACAATGAGCAGTTCTTC
CDR3aa: CASSFLRNNEQFF

d_gene: TRBD1
v_gene: TRBV19
j_gene: TRBJ1-2
abundance: -
CDR3nt: TGTGCCAGTAGTCACCGGGACAGGGGGAACTATGGCTACACCTTC
CDR3aa: CASSHRDRGNYGYTF

d_gene: -
v_gene: TRBV18
j_gene: TRBJ2-1
abundance: few
CDR3nt: TGTGCCAGCTCCCCCCACATGGATGAGCAGTTCTTC
CDR3aa: CASSPHMDEQFF

d_gene: TRBD2
v_gene: TRBV11-3
j_gene: TRBJ2-3
abundance: -
CDR3nt: TGTGCCAGCAGCCCGCGGGGGTTCACAGATACGCAGTATTTT
CDR3aa: CASSPRGFTDTQYF

d_gene: -
v_gene: TRBV6-4
j_gene: TRBJ1-2
abundance: few
CDR3nt: TGTGCCAGCAGCCCCGAAACCGGACAGCTCTACTATGGCTACACCTTC
CDR3aa: CASSPETGQLYYGYTF

d_gene: -
v_gene: TRBV11-3
j_gene: TRBJ1-5
abundance: medium-sized
CDR3nt: TGTGCCAGCAGCCACGGGACACCACTTAGCAATCAGCCCCAGCATTTT
CDR3aa: CASSHGTPLSNQPQHF

d_gene: TRBD1
v_gene: TRBV7-4
j_gene: TRBJ2-1
abundance: few
CDR3nt: TGTGCCAGCAGCTCGGTCAGGGGGACTGAGCAGTTCTTC
CDR3aa: CASSSVRGTEQFF

d_gene: -
v_gene: TRBV19
j_gene: TRBJ1-1
abundance: medium-sized
CDR3nt: TGTGCCAGTAGTATATATCCGGCCGGGAACACTGAAGCTTTCTTT
CDR3aa: CASSIYPAGNTEAFF

d_gene: -
v_gene: TRBV29-1
j_gene: TRBJ2-1
abundance: -
CDR3nt: TGCAGCGCGGCCACTCTAGGACGCGAGCAGTTCTTC
CDR3aa: CSAATLGREQFF

d_gene: -
v_gene: TRBV9
j_gene: TRBJ2-5
abundance: large
CDR3nt: TGTGCCAGCAGACGGGGAGCGTATCGGCAAGAGACCCAGTACTTC
CDR3aa: CASRRGAYRQETQYF

d_gene: TRBD1
v_gene: TRBV11-3
j_gene: TRBJ1-5
abundance: many
CDR3nt: TGTGCCAGCAGCTTGGGACAGAGCAATCAGCCCCAGCATTTT
CDR3aa: CASSLGQSNQPQHF

d_gene: -
v_gene: TRBV28
j_gene: TRBJ2-3
abundance: -
CDR3nt: TGTGCCAGCACAATTGACACAGATACGCAGTATTTT
CDR3aa: CASTIDTDTQYF

d_gene: TRBD1
v_gene: TRBV4-1
j_gene: TRBJ2-1
abundance: medium-sized
CDR3nt: TGCGCCAGCAGCCAAGGAAGACAGGGGGGTAACAATGAGCAGTTCTTC
CDR3aa: CASSQGRQGGNNEQFF

d_gene: TRBD2
v_gene: TRBV4-1
j_gene: TRBJ2-7
abundance: few
CDR3nt: TGCGCCAGCAGCCTTAGCCCGTACGGGGGGTCCGAGCAGTACTTC
CDR3aa: CASSLSPYGGSEQYF

d_gene: TRBD2
v_gene: TRBV11-1
j_gene: TRBJ2-1
abundance: -
CDR3nt: TGTGCCAGCAGCCCGGGACTAGCGGTTGATGAGCAGTTCTTC
CDR3aa: CASSPGLAVDEQFF

d_gene: -
v_gene: TRBV19
j_gene: TRBJ2-2
abundance: -
CDR3nt: TGTGCCAGTAATAGGGTCGAAGGATTTGCCGGGGAGCTGTTTTTT
CDR3aa: CASNRVEGFAGELFF

d_gene: -
v_gene: TRBV15
j_gene: TRBJ1-4
abundance: -
CDR3nt: TGTGCCACCAGCAGGGGTGCAGGGTTAGGCGAAAAACTGTTTTTT
CDR3aa: CATSRGAGLGEKLFF

d_gene: -
v_gene: TRBV9
j_gene: TRBJ2-5
abundance: -
CDR3nt: TGTGCCAGCAGCTTAAGTAGTTCGACCCAGTACTTC
CDR3aa: CASSLSSSTQYF

d_gene: TRBD2
v_gene: TRBV28
j_gene: TRBJ2-5
abundance: -
CDR3nt: TGTGCCAGCAGGTCGACTAGCGGGGGGGCGGAGACCCAGTACTTC
CDR3aa: CASRSTSGGAETQYF

d_gene: TRBD2
v_gene: TRBV11-3
j_gene: TRBJ2-7
abundance: few
CDR3nt: TGTGCCAGCAGCTTCCCGGGACTAGCTTACGAGCAGTACTTC
CDR3aa: CASSFPGLAYEQYF

d_gene: TRBD2
v_gene: TRBV11-3
j_gene: TRBJ2-1
abundance: many
CDR3nt: TGTGCCAGCAGCTTAGAGTTTGCGGGGGGCTCCTACAATGAGCAGTTCTTC
CDR3aa: CASSLEFAGGSYNEQFF

d_gene: -
v_gene: TRBV6-8
j_gene: TRBJ1-1
abundance: medium-sized
CDR3nt: TGTGCCAGCAGTTGGGGACGGAACACTGAAGCTTTCTTT
CDR3aa: CASSWGRNTEAFF

d_gene: -
v_gene: TRBV19
j_gene: TRBJ1-1
abundance: -
CDR3nt: TGTGCCAGTAGTTCTCGGACAGCTTTGAACACTGAAGCTTTCTTT
CDR3aa: CASSSRTALNTEAFF

d_gene: -
v_gene: TRBV6-8
j_gene: TRBJ2-5
abundance: medium-sized
CDR3nt: TGTGCCAGCAGTCAATCGGACTACCCTTATGAGACCCAGTACTTC
CDR3aa: CASSQSDYPYETQYF

d_gene: TRBD2
v_gene: TRBV11-3
j_gene: TRBJ2-5
abundance: many
CDR3nt: TGTGCCAGCAGCTTAGGAGCGGGGGAGGTCCAAGAGACCCAGTACTTC
CDR3aa: CASSLGAGEVQETQYF

d_gene: -
v_gene: TRBV6-8
j_gene: TRBJ1-2
abundance: -
CDR3nt: TGTGCCAGCACCAAGGGTGTTGGGCTCTATGGCTACACCTTC
CDR3aa: CASTKGVGLYGYTF

d_gene: TRBD2
v_gene: TRBV9
j_gene: TRBJ2-5
abundance: few
CDR3nt: TGTGCCAGCAGCGTGACTAGCGGGGACCAAGAGACCCAGTACTTC
CDR3aa: CASSVTSGDQETQYF

d_gene: -
v_gene: TRBV2
j_gene: TRBJ1-4
abundance: many
CDR3nt: TGTGCCAGCAGTGAAGCTAAGGTCGCTCGGGAAAAACTGTTTTTT
CDR3aa: CASSEAKVAREKLFF

d_gene: TRBD1
v_gene: TRBV25-1
j_gene: TRBJ2-7
abundance: medium-sized
CDR3nt: TGTGCCAGCAGTGCCGGGACAGCATCCGAGCAGTACTTC
CDR3aa: CASSAGTASEQYF

d_gene: -
v_gene: TRBV11-3
j_gene: TRBJ1-1
abundance: medium-sized
CDR3nt: TGTGCCAGCAGCCCCATGCCGGGACAAGTGAACACTGAAGCTTTCTTT
CDR3aa: CASSPMPGQVNTEAFF

d_gene: -
v_gene: TRBV11-3
j_gene: TRBJ2-2
abundance: few
CDR3nt: TGTGCCAGCTTGGGGGGAACGGTAATAAACACCGGGGAGCTGTTTTTT
CDR3aa: CASLGGTVINTGELFF

d_gene: TRBD1
v_gene: TRBV29-1
j_gene: TRBJ1-3
abundance: -
CDR3nt: TGCAGCGCTGGACAGGGGGGAAACACCATATATTTT
CDR3aa: CSAGQGGNTIYF